What follows describes a single T cell receptor beta chain. Generated by immunoSEQ multiplex PCR, the TCRdb table keeps only in-frame clones and is missing some. The sample includes 130,000 or so clones, 88% of them seen just once. The source of the sample is a study of control samples from healthy donors and cancer patients. Input material: blood. This TCR was recovered from a man aged 50 to 59 in good health.

The CDR3 sequence is CASMPGTGTRDYGYTF. In DNA form, the CDR3 reads TGTGCCAGCATGCCCGGGACAGGTACCAGGGACTATGGCTACACCTTC. V gene TRBV27 combines with J gene TRBJ1-2, with 8 bases aligning to TRBD1. Germline-derived CDR1 and CDR2 are MNHEY and SMNVEV (reference sequence). Losses at the gene ends were 7 bases for V and 3 bases for J; bases not matched to a gene: 13. The CDR3 totals 16 residues.